This T cell receptor (beta chain) was captured by sequencing in a study of Ad26.COV2.S vaccination and SARS-CoV-2 variants. Study-wide findings and caveats: Substantial post-vaccination breadth of spike-specific CD8+ and CD4+ T cell responses was reported.

CDR1 is SGDLS and CDR2 is YYNGEE in the germline V gene. The CDR3 runs to 15 residues. Trimming left V 0 bases short and J 4 bases short, with 8 bases between. Stated treatment: roughly 18 received Ad26.COV2.S at low or high dose, single or two shots; 5 received placebo; per-sample allocation not given. Sampling was done on day 63 after the first vaccine or placebo injection. Profiling relied on immunoSEQ multiplex PCR, and the TCRdb table lists in-frame clones only, not all of them. The sample carries about 680,000 clones, approximately 88% recorded once. This clone was found once. Antigen specificity is unknown.

This rearrangement joins TRBV9 to TRBJ1-6; D uncertain. The receptor comes from a person between 18 and 65 years old who received the Ad26.COV2.S COVID-19 vaccine or a placebo. The sequences come from peripheral blood, collected in a trial of Ad26.COV2.S vaccine versus placebo. The CDR3 protein is CASSVAEQYNSPLHF. The CDR3 coding sequence is TGTGCCAGCAGCGTAGCCGAACAGTATAATTCACCCCTCCACTTT.